Presented here are 27 T cell receptor beta chains from one specimen sequenced in a study of shared clonotypes between healthy human individuals. TCRdb keeps only in-frame clones here, not all; method: immunoSEQ multiplex PCR. This table has 850,000 to 1,100,000 clones, about 80% appearing once. The source material was memory CD4+ T cells from PBMCs. Subset reported: CD45RA-negative fraction. The receptors were gathered from a man between 18 and 35 years old in good health. Some clones in this sample may be carry-over from other donors' samples.

The chain employs TRBV30 and TRBJ1-2, with D hard to call. This CDR3 has 9 residues. Deletions cut 5 bases from V and 6 bases from J, with 4 bases between. Germline CDR1 and CDR2: GTSNPN and SVGIG (reference sequence). The CDR3 is CAWGDGYTF. CDR3 sequence (DNA): TGTGCCTGGGGGGATGGCTACACCTTC. Variable domain in full (rest from reference TRBV30 and TRBJ1-2): SQTIHQWPATLVQPVGSPLSLECTVEGTSNPNLYWYRQAAGRGLQLLFYSVGIGQISSEVPQNLSASRPQDRQFILSSKKLLLSDSGFYLCAWGDGYTFGSGTRLTVV.

Only a few counts were recorded for this clone. A read error may be the cause here, since a much bigger clone is one base away. The chain uses TRBV28 and TRBJ2-1; D gene ambiguous. The CDR3 runs 10 residues. CDR1 is MDHEN and CDR2 is SYDVKM in the germline V gene. Trimming removed 3 bases from V and 8 bases from J, with 2 bases in between. The CDR3: CASSFDEQFF. The CDR3 DNA is TGTGCCAGCAGTTTCGATGAGCAGTTCTTC.

The chain joins TRBV19 to TRBJ1-2; TRBD1 matches 7 bases. Germline V gene sequence: CDR1 LNHDA, CDR2 SQIVND (reference sequence). CDR3 length: 15 amino acids. J lost 6 bases, V lost 1 base, and 8 bases had no gene match. The CDR3 DNA reads as TGTGCCAGTAGTATAGGCGGACAGGCACCGCATGGCTACACCTTC. Translation gives CASSIGGQAPHGYTF. The complete variable domain, with remaining parts taken from reference TRBV19 and TRBJ1-2, reads DGGITQSPKYLFRKEGQNVTLSCEQNLNHDAMYWYRQDPGQGLRLIYYSQIVNDFQKGDIAEGYSVSREKKESFPLTVTSAQKNPTAFYLCASSIGGQAPHGYTFGSGTRLTVV.

This clone has only one observation. This chain uses TRBV2 with TRBJ2-7; D gene unclear. With 9 bases removed from V and 4 bases from J, the gap between germline ends came to 16 bases. The germline gives CDR1 SNHLY, CDR2 FYNNEI. The CDR3 is made up of 13 amino acids. The CDR3: CASRSIGQYEQYF. The CDR3 DNA is TGTGCCAGTAGATCTATCGGCCAGTACGAGCAGTACTTC.

There are many counts of this clone. The V call is TRBV19, the J call TRBJ2-2; D uncertain. Trimming took 2 bases from V and 2 from J, leaving 9 bases between them. The germline CDR1 and CDR2 sequences are LNHDA and SQIVND (reference sequence). CDR3 length: 15 amino acids. CDR3 sequence reads: CASSISHTNTGELFF. The CDR3 DNA is TGTGCCAGTAGTATAAGCCACACTAACACCGGGGAGCTGTTTTTT.

This clone was seen a handful of times. The chain joins TRBV5-1 to TRBJ1-4, with D possibly TRBD1 on 5 matching bases. V gave up 2 bases and J gave up 6 bases, with 11 bases separating them. The CDR3 extends over 14 amino acids. Germline values: CDR1 SGHRS, CDR2 YFSETQ. CDR3 sequence: CASSFGGRDEKLFF. As DNA, the CDR3 is TGCGCCAGCAGCTTTGGGGGGAGGGATGAAAAACTGTTTTTT.

The chain employs TRBV30 and TRBJ2-1; 9 bases map to TRBD2. The CDR3 extends over 16 amino acids. The germline V gene encodes CDR1 GTSNPN and CDR2 SVGIG (reference sequence). Trimming took 2 bases from V and 10 from J; bases not matched to a gene: 15. CDR3 sequence reads: CAWSPGTSLSSREQFF. CDR3 in DNA: TGTGCCTGGAGTCCAGGGACTAGCTTAAGCAGTAGGGAGCAGTTCTTC.

V and J are TRBV5-1 and TRBJ1-1, with D tentatively TRBD1 (6 bases). Germline CDR1 SGHRS, CDR2 YFSETQ. This CDR3 region has 13 residues. V was clipped by 1 base and J by 4 bases, with 8 bases between them. The chain's CDR3 is CASSLTGATEAFF. The DNA of the CDR3 is TGCGCCAGCAGCTTGACGGGGGCCACTGAAGCTTTCTTT. The whole variable domain, remainder taken from reference TRBV5-1 and TRBJ1-1, is KAGVTQTPRYLIKTRGQQVTLSCSPISGHRSVSWYQQTPGQGLQFLFEYFSETQRNKGNFPGRFSGRQFSNSRSEMNVSTLELGDSALYLCASSLTGATEAFFGQGTRLTVV.

The gene calls are TRBV27 and TRBJ1-2, with 7 bases identical to TRBD1. J lost 5 bases, V lost 5 bases, and 23 bases had no gene match. Germline lookup yields CDR1 MNHEY and CDR2 SMNVEV (reference sequence). The length of the CDR3 is 19 residues. CDR3 sequence reads: CASSPLSIARGTEIYGYTF. Here the CDR3 DNA reads TGTGCCAGCAGTCCTCTTTCTATTGCCCGGGGGACAGAGATTTATGGCTACACCTTC.

J is TRBJ2-1 and V is TRBV29-1; D perhaps matches TRBD1 (7 bases). The germline V and J ends were trimmed by 7 bases and 2 bases, with 15 bases remaining between them. This CDR3 has 14 residues. Germline CDR1 SQVTM, CDR2 ANQGSEA. CDR3 sequence: CSGTQGGAYNEQFF. Here the CDR3 DNA reads TGCAGCGGCACTCAGGGGGGAGCCTACAATGAGCAGTTCTTC.

This chain uses TRBV30 with TRBJ2-7; D is undetermined. V gave up 6 bases and J gave up 2 bases, with 17 bases separating them. This CDR3 region has 14 residues. CDR1 GTSNPN and CDR2 SVGIG come from the germline V gene (reference sequence). Here the CDR3 reads CACSTARSPYEQYF. In DNA form, the CDR3 reads TGTGCCTGCAGTACCGCCCGCAGCCCCTACGAGCAGTACTTC. The full variable domain, with the rest looked up from reference TRBV30 and TRBJ2-7, is SQTIHQWPATLVQPVGSPLSLECTVEGTSNPNLYWYRQAAGRGLQLLFYSVGIGQISSEVPQNLSASRPQDRQFILSSKKLLLSDSGFYLCACSTARSPYEQYFGPGTRLTVT.

V usage is TRBV19 and J usage is TRBJ2-2; 7 nucleotides agree with TRBD1. The CDR3 covers 14 residues. V lost 5 bases and J lost 6; bases outside the gene matches: 6. Germline lookup yields CDR1 LNHDA and CDR2 SQIVND (reference sequence). The CDR3 DNA reads as TGTGCCAGTAGTGTGGACAGGAAGCCCGGGGAGCTGTTTTTT. It encodes CASSVDRKPGELFF.

The chain carries TRBV9 and TRBJ2-1, with TRBD1 matching 7 bases. This CDR3 contains 14 residues. The V gene end was trimmed by 0 bases and the J gene end by 7 bases; junction bases not matched to a gene: 4. Looked up from germline, CDR1 is SGDLS and CDR2 is YYNGEE. The CDR3 spells CASSVAQGQNEQFF. The CDR3 nucleotides are TGTGCCAGCAGCGTAGCCCAGGGACAGAATGAGCAGTTCTTC.

V gene TRBV4-1 combines with J gene TRBJ2-1, with 8 bases lining up with TRBD2. V shed 1 base, J shed 14 bases, and the junction held 13 bases outside the gene matches. This CDR3 spans 15 amino acids. Germline V gene data show CDR1 as MGHRA and CDR2 as YSYEKL. The CDR3 sequence is CASSQVQLAAPKEFF. The CDR3, as DNA: TGCGCCAGCAGCCAAGTTCAACTAGCGGCCCCCAAGGAGTTCTTC.

The V call is TRBV7-9, the J call TRBJ1-2, with D uncertain. Germline V gives CDR1 SEHNR, CDR2 FQNEAQ (reference sequence). V was pared by 3 bases and J by 8 bases, with 16 bases between. The CDR3 has 14 residues. The CDR3 coding sequence is TGTGCCAGCAGCTTGGGCGCTTTGGTTGGCGGCTACACCTTC. Translation gives CASSLGALVGGYTF.

J is TRBJ2-1 and V is TRBV4-1; 14 bases align to TRBD2. This CDR3 region has 19 residues. Trimming took 4 bases from V and 1 from J; bases not matched to a gene: 9. Germline V gene data show CDR1 as MGHRA and CDR2 as YSYEKL. This chain's CDR3 is CASSRQTSGRARSYNEQFF. The CDR3, as DNA: TGCGCCAGCAGCCGACAGACTAGCGGGAGGGCGAGGTCCTACAATGAGCAGTTCTTC.

The table lists this clone with a count of one. This chain uses TRBV7-2 with TRBJ2-1, with 12 bases matching TRBD2. Unmatched junction bases numbered 8, after V lost 9 bases and J lost 5 bases. Germline V gene data show CDR1 as SGHTA and CDR2 as FQGNSA. The CDR3 is 15 residues long. As DNA, the CDR3 is TGTGCCAGTATTCCTGGACTAGCGGGGAACAATGAGCAGTTCTTC. It codes for CASIPGLAGNNEQFF. Full variable domain (rest looked up from reference TRBV7-2 and TRBJ2-1): GAGVSQSPSNKVTEKGKDVELRCDPISGHTALYWYRQSLGQGLEFLIYFQGNSAPDKSGLPSDRFSAERTGGSVSTLTIQRTQQEDSAVYLCASIPGLAGNNEQFFGPGTRLTVL.

The V call is TRBV28, the J call TRBJ1-3; D is unclear. From germline, CDR1 is MDHEN and CDR2 SYDVKM. The V end lost 4 bases, the J end lost 6 bases, and 7 bases lay between the germline ends. The CDR3 is made up of 12 amino acids. CDR3 protein: CASSSGENTIYF. The CDR3 coding sequence is TGTGCCAGCAGTTCTGGGGAAAACACCATATATTTT.

The chain carries TRBV6-1 and TRBJ2-7, with TRBD2 matching over 10 bases. CDR1 MNHNS and CDR2 SASEGT come from the germline V gene. Losses at the gene ends were 5 bases for V and 2 bases for J; bases not matched to a gene: 3. This CDR3 has 14 amino acids. CDR3 residues: CASSTSGRAYEQYF. In DNA, the CDR3 is TGTGCCAGCAGTACGAGCGGGAGGGCCTACGAGCAGTACTTC.

This clone occurred once. This rearrangement joins TRBV27 to TRBJ2-3; unclear D gene. The CDR3 has 14 amino acids. Trimming pared 5 bases from V and 0 bases from J, leaving 9 bases between. Germline CDR1 MNHEY, CDR2 SMNVEV (reference sequence). The CDR3 coding sequence is TGTGCCAGCAGTCCCCCCGGCAGCACAGATACGCAGTATTTT. It specifies CASSPPGSTDTQYF.

A single count supports this clone. V gene TRBV6-1 combines with J gene TRBJ2-2; the match to TRBD1 covers 7 bases. The CDR3 consists of 13 residues. J gave up 6 bases and V 6 bases, and 4 bases lay outside the gene matches. Germline V gene data show CDR1 as MNHNS and CDR2 as SASEGT. The CDR3 region has the DNA TGTGCCAGCAGGAGAGGGGGCCCCGGGGAGCTGTTTTTT. It yields the protein CASRRGGPGELFF.

The V and J genes are TRBV5-5 and TRBJ1-5, with D perhaps TRBD1 (6 bases). The CDR3 contains 15 residues. Germline V gene lookup returns CDR1 SGHKS and CDR2 YYEKEE (reference sequence). V shed 4 bases and J shed 7 bases, with 18 bases lying between them. The chain's CDR3 is CASSLLGGSGQPQHF. The CDR3 DNA follows: TGTGCCAGCAGCCTATTGGGGGGCTCGGGACAGCCCCAGCATTTT.

This clone was picked up one time. The CDR3 DNA follows: TGTGCCTGCGGCAGCCTCGAGCAGTACTTC. Translated: CACGSLEQYF. The gene calls are TRBV30 and TRBJ2-7; unclear D gene. CDR3 length equals 10 residues. Germline CDR1 reads GTSNPN; CDR2 reads SVGIG (reference sequence). V was shortened by 6 bases and J by 6 bases, with 9 bases between the two germline ends.

With respect to this clone: Other DNA sequences within the sample encode an identical CDR3. The rearrangement uses TRBV5-1 and TRBJ2-1, with 13 bases aligning to TRBD2. This CDR3 is built from 16 residues. The J segment lost 1 base and the V segment lost 4 bases, leaving 2 bases of the junction unmatched. The V gene's germline CDR1 is SGHRS and CDR2 YFSETQ. Written as DNA, the CDR3 is TGCGCCAGCAGCCCGACTAGCGGGAGGTCCTACAATGAGCAGTTCTTC. It specifies CASSPTSGRSYNEQFF. The whole variable domain, filled in from reference TRBV5-1 and TRBJ2-1, reads KAGVTQTPRYLIKTRGQQVTLSCSPISGHRSVSWYQQTPGQGLQFLFEYFSETQRNKGNFPGRFSGRQFSNSRSEMNVSTLELGDSALYLCASSPTSGRSYNEQFFGPGTRLTVL.

A few counts support this clone. This chain links TRBV5-6 with TRBJ1-2, with D perhaps matching TRBD1 (6 bases). The CDR3 consists of 14 residues. CDR1 is SGHDT and CDR2 is YYEEEE in the germline V gene. V gave up 1 base and J gave up 11 bases, with 18 bases separating them. This chain's CDR3 is CASSLPGTPSIYTF. CDR3 DNA: TGTGCCAGCAGCTTGCCCGGGACACCTTCAATTTACACCTTC.

On this clone itself: It may be a read error: a sequence one base away is much more abundant. This sample includes further DNA sequences coding for the same CDR3. This chain joins TRBV2 and TRBJ2-3; 10 nucleotides agree with TRBD2. V dropped 6 bases and J dropped 3; count of bases not matched to a gene: 6. The CDR3 is 15 residues long. From germline, CDR1 is SNHLY and CDR2 FYNNEI. Here the CDR3 DNA reads TGTGCCAGCAGCGGAGCGGGAGGGGGTACAGATACGCAGTATTTT. Encoded protein: CASSGAGGGTDTQYF.

This clone was observed once. V and J are TRBV6-5 and TRBJ2-2, with TRBD2 matching over 11 bases. In germline, CDR1 is MNHEY, CDR2 SVGAGI. This CDR3 contains 16 residues. Losses at the gene ends were 4 bases for V and 0 bases for J; bases not matched to a gene: 1. CDR3 bases: TGTGCCAGCAGTTTGACTAGCGGGGCGAACACCGGGGAGCTGTTTTTT. This gives the protein CASSLTSGANTGELFF.